This T cell receptor (beta chain) emerged from a study of immune heterogeneity within non-small cell lung tumors. TCRs were amplified from approximately 0.65 ug gDNA of bulk tumor per sample. From each primary tumor, several far-apart biopsies were obtained during surgery. Samples came from untreated patients having curative surgery for newly diagnosed non-small cell lung cancer. This clonotype was seen only a few times. Amplification of the TCR beta CDR3 was achieved through multiplex PCR with 32 V and 13 J primers. TCRdb re-analysed the multiplex PCR reads in MiXCR, keeping a single row per CDR3 protein. The sample includes around 29,000 distinct CDR3 sequences, around 30% seen only once; the top ten take almost 4%. V was cut by 4 bases and J by 7 bases, with 17 bases left in between. Germline CDR1 is SGHKS and CDR2 is YYEKEE (reference sequence). This CDR3 is 15 amino acids long.

The chain joins TRBV5-5 to TRBJ1-4; D perhaps matches TRBD1 (5 bases). The clonotype comes from a man between 35 and 55 years old with non-small cell lung cancer. Sequenced: lung tumor tissue. The CDR3 DNA reads as TGTGCCAGCAGCCCTGCCAGGACAACGGTTGAAAAACTGTTTTTT. Its protein product is CASSPARTTVEKLFF.